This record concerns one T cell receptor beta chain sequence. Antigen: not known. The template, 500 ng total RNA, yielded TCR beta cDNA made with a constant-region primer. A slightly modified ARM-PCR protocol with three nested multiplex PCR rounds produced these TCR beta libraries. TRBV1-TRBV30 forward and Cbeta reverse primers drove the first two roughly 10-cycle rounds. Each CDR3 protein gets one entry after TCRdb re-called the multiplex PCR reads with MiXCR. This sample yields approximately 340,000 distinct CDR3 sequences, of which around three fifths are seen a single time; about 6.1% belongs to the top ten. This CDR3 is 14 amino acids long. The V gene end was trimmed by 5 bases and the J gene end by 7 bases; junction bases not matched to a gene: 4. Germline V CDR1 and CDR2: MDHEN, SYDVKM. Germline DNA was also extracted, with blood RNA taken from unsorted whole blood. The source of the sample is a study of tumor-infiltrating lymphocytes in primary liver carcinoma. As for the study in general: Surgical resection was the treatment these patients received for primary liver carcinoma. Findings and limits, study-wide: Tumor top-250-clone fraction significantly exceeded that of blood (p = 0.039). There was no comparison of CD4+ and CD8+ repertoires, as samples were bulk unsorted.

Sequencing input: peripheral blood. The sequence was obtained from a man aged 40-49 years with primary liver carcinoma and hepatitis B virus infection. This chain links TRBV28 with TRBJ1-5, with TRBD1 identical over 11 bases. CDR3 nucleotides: TGTGCCAGCAGTCAGGGACAGGGGGTACAGCCCCAGCATTTT. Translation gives CASSQGQGVQPQHF.